Shown below are 28 T cell receptor beta chains from a single sample sequenced in a study of T cells in Graves' hyperthyroidism and ophthalmopathy. TCR beta CDR3 regions were amplified from RNA. TCR CDR3 underwent first-round RT-PCR with the HTBI primer set. TCRdb reanalysed the multiplex PCR reads using MiXCR and keeps one entry per CDR3 protein. The sample yields 250,000 or so distinct CDR3 sequences, less than 20% seen once. The sample taken for sequencing was blood. The receptors originated from a woman under 30 with Graves' ophthalmopathy.

This clonotype was seen a single time. J is TRBJ2-7 and V is TRBV28, with D possibly TRBD2 on 5 matching bases. CDR3 size: 13 residues. The germline V gene encodes CDR1 MDHEN and CDR2 SYDVKM. V was pared by 4 bases and J by 5 bases, with 12 bases between. The CDR3 DNA sequence: TGTGCCAGCAGTTCGGCTAGCAGCCACGAGCAGTACTTC. Translating gives CASSSASSHEQYF.

The CDR3 spells CASSIQGSNTGELFF. The CDR3 region has the DNA TGTGCCAGTAGTATTCAGGGGTCCAACACCGGGGAGCTGTTTTTT. The chain uses TRBV19 and TRBJ2-2; the D gene is possibly TRBD1 (6 bases). The V and J ends lost 3 bases and 2 bases respectively, with 10 bases between them. Germline V lookup: CDR1 LNHDA, CDR2 SQIVND (reference sequence). There are 15 residues in the CDR3.

This clonotype was seen repeatedly, ten times or more. The rearrangement links TRBV6-1 to TRBJ2-2; D remains unclear. The CDR3 has 13 amino acids. Germline V gene lookup returns CDR1 MNHNS and CDR2 SASEGT. V was pared by 6 bases and J by 4 bases, with 9 bases between. The CDR3: CASSKVGTGELFF. The CDR3 nucleotides read TGTGCCAGCAGCAAAGTTGGCACCGGGGAGCTGTTTTTT.

There are many counts of this clonotype. V and J are TRBV28 and TRBJ2-7, with a weak D call TRBD2 (6 bases). Germline V gene lookup returns CDR1 MDHEN and CDR2 SYDVKM. The CDR3 consists of 15 residues. Trimming took off 6 bases at V and 0 bases at J, with 15 bases between the two ends. CDR3 amino acids: CASRESSGSSYEQYF. In DNA form, the CDR3 reads TGTGCCAGCAGAGAAAGTAGCGGTAGCTCCTACGAGCAGTACTTC.

This clonotype came up many times. The chain uses TRBV2 and TRBJ1-3; tentatively, D is TRBD1 (5 bases). CDR3 length: 14 residues. Germline values: CDR1 SNHLY, CDR2 FYNNEI. V was clipped by 2 bases and J by 2 bases, with 7 bases between them. The CDR3 here is CASSEPRAGNTIYF. The CDR3 DNA is TGTGCCAGCAGTGAACCCAGGGCTGGAAACACCATATATTTT.

At least ten counts were recorded for this clonotype. The chain is built from TRBV12-3 or TRBV12-4 and TRBJ1-1, with D maybe TRBD1 (5 bases). The CDR3 is 14 amino acids. Between the trimmed V and J ends, which lost 4 bases and 4 bases, there was a span of 13 bases. Here the CDR3 reads CASSSPQGGTEAFF. The CDR3 coding sequence is TGTGCCAGCAGTTCCCCCCAGGGAGGCACTGAAGCTTTCTTT.

The V gene is TRBV6-2 or TRBV6-3, the J gene TRBJ2-3, with 7 positions matching TRBD2. V lost 8 bases, J lost 1 base, and 3 bases stayed unmatched. The CDR3 is 13 amino acids. Germline CDR1 and CDR2: MNHEY and SVGEGT. The CDR3 sequence: CASGGDGTDTQYF. CDR3 nucleotide sequence: TGTGCCAGCGGGGGGGACGGCACAGATACGCAGTATTTT.

The table lists this clonotype with many counts. The chain combines TRBV7-8 with TRBJ2-7, with 8 bases matching TRBD2. Germline V gene lookup returns CDR1 SGHVS and CDR2 FQNEAQ. V lost 5 bases to trimming and J lost 5 bases; unmatched junction nucleotides: 11. The CDR3 is 15 amino acids. The CDR3 DNA reads TGTGCCAGCAGCATTCGATGGACTAGCCCCCACGAGCAGTACTTC. Translated, it gives CASSIRWTSPHEQYF.

This clonotype was counted at least ten times. The rearrangement links TRBV20-1 to TRBJ1-5, with TRBD1 as a possible D gene (5 bases). This CDR3 has 12 residues. V lost 4 bases and J lost 7, with 11 bases in between. The germline gives CDR1 DFQATT, CDR2 SNEGSKA (reference sequence). In DNA form, the CDR3 reads TGCAGTGCTATAGCAGGGCAACAGCCCCAGCATTTT. Protein sequence: CSAIAGQQPQHF.

V usage is TRBV7-9 and J usage is TRBJ1-3; 12 positions agree with TRBD1. Looked up from germline, CDR1 is SEHNR and CDR2 is FQNEAQ (reference sequence). The junction had 9 bases not matched to a gene; V was cut back by 4 bases and J by 2 bases. The CDR3 runs 18 residues. The CDR3 DNA follows: TGTGCCAGCAGCTCCGGTGGGGGACAGGGGGCGGCTGGAAACACCATATATTTT. This encodes CASSSGGGQGAAGNTIYF.

This clonotype has a count of ten or more. The chain couples TRBV20-1 to TRBJ2-7; D is possibly TRBD2 (6 bases). This CDR3 spans 15 amino acids. Germline loops: CDR1 DFQATT, CDR2 SNEGSKA (reference sequence). The V end lost 6 bases, the J end lost 2 bases, and 20 bases lay between the germline ends. CDR3 residues: CSAGEGSGSAYEQYF. CDR3 DNA: TGCAGTGCCGGCGAAGGGAGCGGGTCCGCCTACGAGCAGTACTTC.

The table lists this clonotype with many counts. The V gene is TRBV12-3 or TRBV12-4, the J gene TRBJ2-6, with D hard to call. This CDR3 spans 17 amino acids. V was shortened by 6 bases and J by 2 bases, with 17 bases between the two germline ends. CDR3 sequence (DNA): TGTGCCAGCAGCAACCCCAGCTTTAGGCCTGGGGCCAACGTCCTGACTTTC. This translates into CASSNPSFRPGANVLTF.

This clonotype was observed at least ten times. The chain joins TRBV28 to TRBJ2-2, with 8 bases that match TRBD1. The trim removed 2 bases at V and 6 bases at J, leaving 2 bases unmatched. Germline V gene lookup returns CDR1 MDHEN and CDR2 SYDVKM. The CDR3 has 14 amino acids. The CDR3 nucleotides read TGTGCCAGCAGTTTACCAGGGGGCCCCGGGGAGCTGTTTTTT. Encoded protein: CASSLPGGPGELFF. The full variable domain, completed using reference TRBV28 and TRBJ2-2, is DVKVTQSSRYLVKRTGEKVFLECVQDMDHENMFWYRQDPGLGLRLIYFSYDVKMKEKGDIPEGYSVSREKKERFSLILESASTNQTSMYLCASSLPGGPGELFFGEGSRLTVL.

This clonotype has a count of ten or more. The chain combines TRBV4-1 with TRBJ2-1; 13 nucleotides agree with TRBD2. There are 20 residues in the CDR3. Germline V CDR1 and CDR2: MGHRA, YSYEKL. The ends lost 0 bases at V and 3 bases at J; junction bases unmatched: 11. CDR3 sequence: CASSQDRFWTSGRSYNEQFF. For the CDR3, the DNA is TGCGCCAGCAGCCAAGATCGATTCTGGACTAGCGGGAGAAGCTACAATGAGCAGTTCTTC.

The table lists this clonotype with many counts. The V and J genes are TRBV12-3 or TRBV12-4 and TRBJ2-3, with TRBD2 matching 8 bases. The length of the CDR3 is 14 residues. Trimming removed 10 bases from V and 2 bases from J; junction bases left unmatched: 8. The CDR3 loop reads CATSGGPLTDTQYF. As DNA, the CDR3 is TGTGCCACCAGCGGGGGCCCCCTCACAGATACGCAGTATTTT.

Many counts were recorded for this clonotype. The chain has TRBV20-1 and TRBJ2-5; D ambiguous. V was shortened by 3 bases and J by 5 bases, with 13 bases between the two germline ends. Germline V lookup: CDR1 DFQATT, CDR2 SNEGSKA (reference sequence). CDR3 length: 13 residues. CDR3 in DNA: TGCAGTGCTAGGATCCCAGGAGACGAGACCCAGTACTTC. Its translation: CSARIPGDETQYF.

This clonotype was detected ten times or more. The chain couples TRBV3-1 to TRBJ2-7; D call uncertain. The CDR3 is made up of 12 amino acids. The germline gives CDR1 LGHDT, CDR2 YNNKEL (reference sequence). Trimming shortened V by 2 bases and J by 5 bases, and 7 bases separated the two germline ends. CDR3 sequence: CASSQTKNEQYF. In DNA, the CDR3 is TGTGCCAGCAGCCAAACCAAGAACGAGCAGTACTTC.

Turning to this clonotype: A read error may explain this, as a much larger clone is one base away. The J gene is TRBJ2-5, the V gene TRBV28, with TRBD2 as a possible D gene (5 bases). Germline V CDR1 and CDR2: MDHEN, SYDVKM. CDR3 size: 14 residues. The V and J ends lost 11 bases and 4 bases respectively, with 20 bases between them. The CDR3 loop is CACTLPGIGETQYF. CDR3 nucleotides: TGTGCCTGCACCCTCCCGGGGATAGGAGAGACCCAGTACTTC.

The chain is built from TRBV7-8 and TRBJ2-2; a weak D match, TRBD1 (6 bases). The CDR3 runs 16 residues. Per germline, CDR1 SGHVS and CDR2 FQNEAQ. Trimming took off 3 bases at V and 6 bases at J, with 17 bases between the two ends. Here the CDR3 DNA reads TGTGCCAGCAGCTTTGGGTACAGGGTAGAAGCCGGGGAGCTGTTTTTT. This codes for CASSFGYRVEAGELFF. The entire variable domain, with the rest obtained from reference TRBV7-8 and TRBJ2-2, is as follows: GAGVSQSPRYKVAKRGQDVALRCDPISGHVSLFWYQQALGQGPEFLTYFQNEAQLDKSGLPSDRFFAERPEGSVSTLKIQRTQQEDSAVYLCASSFGYRVEAGELFFGEGSRLTVL.

In this sample, this clonotype turned up many times. The rearrangement links TRBV7-3 to TRBJ2-1; possible D gene TRBD1, 6 bases. V was clipped by 6 bases and J by 4 bases, with 16 bases between them. The CDR3 runs 15 residues. Germline loops: CDR1 SGHTA, CDR2 FQGTGA. Here the CDR3 reads CASSLQGTEYNEQFF. Written as DNA, the CDR3 is TGTGCCAGCAGTTTACAGGGTACGGAATACAATGAGCAGTTCTTC. The full variable domain, with the rest looked up from reference TRBV7-3 and TRBJ2-1, is GAGVSQTPSNKVTEKGKYVELRCDPISGHTALYWYRQSLGQGPEFLIYFQGTGAADDSGLPNDRFFAVRPEGSVSTLKIQRTERGDSAVYLCASSLQGTEYNEQFFGPGTRLTVL.

This clonotype was seen at least ten times. The CDR3 loop is CASRRQGSTYEQYF. CDR3 DNA sequence: TGTGCCAGCAGGAGACAGGGGTCTACTTACGAGCAGTACTTC. The J gene is TRBJ2-7, the V gene TRBV2; 8 positions match TRBD1. This CDR3 has 14 residues. Germline CDR1 and CDR2: SNHLY and FYNNEI. The trim removed 6 bases at V and 4 bases at J, leaving 8 bases unmatched.

The sample holds many counts of this clonotype. V and J are TRBV18 and TRBJ2-1, with D perhaps TRBD1 or TRBD2 (5 bases each). The CDR3 is made up of 15 amino acids. Germline lookup yields CDR1 KGHSH and CDR2 LQKENI. The V end was cut by 3 bases, the J end by 5 bases, with 14 bases between. CDR3 sequence reads: CASSPGTPYNNEQFF. Written as DNA, the CDR3 is TGTGCCAGCTCACCCGGGACCCCCTATAACAATGAGCAGTTCTTC.

This clonotype was counted ten times or more. The J gene is TRBJ2-5, the V gene TRBV10-3; D is perhaps TRBD2 (6 bases). CDR3 length equals 14 residues. Trimming cost V 4 bases and J 3 bases, with 12 bases left between them. From germline, CDR1 is ENHRY and CDR2 SYGVKD. CDR3: CAISGGWGEETQYF. As DNA, the CDR3 is TGTGCCATCAGTGGGGGATGGGGGGAAGAGACCCAGTACTTC.

This clonotype was observed many times. This chain uses TRBV19 with TRBJ1-5, with D uncertain. Germline CDR1 is LNHDA and CDR2 is SQIVND (reference sequence). Trimming cost V 7 bases and J 2 bases, with 6 bases left between them. This CDR3 has 12 residues. The CDR3 spells CASKAGNQPQHF. CDR3 nucleotides: TGTGCCAGTAAGGCAGGCAATCAGCCCCAGCATTTT. The complete variable domain, with remaining parts taken from reference TRBV19 and TRBJ1-5, reads DGGITQSPKYLFRKEGQNVTLSCEQNLNHDAMYWYRQDPGQGLRLIYYSQIVNDFQKGDIAEGYSVSREKKESFPLTVTSAQKNPTAFYLCASKAGNQPQHFGDGTRLSIL.

This clonotype was detected ten times or more. The chain employs TRBV27 and TRBJ2-1; TRBD1 is a possible D gene (6 bases). The germline V gene has CDR1 MNHEY and CDR2 SMNVEV (reference sequence). The CDR3 loop spans 15 amino acids. Trimming pared 5 bases from V and 0 bases from J, leaving 11 bases between. CDR3 in DNA: TGTGCCAGCAGTCCTCAGGGGATCTCCTACAATGAGCAGTTCTTC. This gives the protein CASSPQGISYNEQFF.

At least ten counts were recorded for this clonotype. The rearrangement links TRBV6-1 to TRBJ2-7; 9 bases match TRBD1. V was clipped by 4 bases and J by 5 bases; unmatched bases: 9. The CDR3 runs to 15 residues. CDR1 is MNHNS and CDR2 is SASEGT in the germline V gene. The DNA for the CDR3 is TGTGCCAGCAGTGGGGGACAGGGAAATTTCAACGAGCAGTACTTC. It specifies CASSGGQGNFNEQYF.

This clonotype has ten or more counts. The chain couples TRBV20-1 to TRBJ2-1, with D possibly matching TRBD2 (7 bases). Germline loops: CDR1 DFQATT, CDR2 SNEGSKA (reference sequence). Between the trimmed V and J ends, which lost 6 bases and 4 bases, there was a span of 25 bases. The CDR3 is 17 amino acids. In nucleotides, the CDR3 is TGCAGTGCGAAGGGGGGGAGGGGCCTCTATATGTACAATGAGCAGTTCTTC. Its translation: CSAKGGRGLYMYNEQFF.

This clonotype was recorded at least ten times. CDR3 protein: CASSRGGTGSILNQPQHF. The CDR3 DNA reads as TGTGCCAGCAGTCGGGGGGGGACAGGGTCAATTTTAAATCAGCCCCAGCATTTT. This chain joins TRBV28 and TRBJ1-5, with 9 positions matching TRBD1. Germline loops: CDR1 MDHEN, CDR2 SYDVKM. This CDR3 has 18 amino acids. Germline trimming cut 5 bases from V and 4 bases from J; bases unmatched to any gene: 15.